The source of this TCR beta chain is a study of blood T cell repertoires in COVID-19. Study overall: Samples of COVID-19 (acute and convalescent) were obtained from the United States, Italy and Spain.

Per the germline V gene, CDR1 is MNHEY and CDR2 is SMNVEV (reference sequence). The CDR3 is 13 amino acids. The V gene lost 3 bases and the J gene lost 6 bases, with 11 bases spanning the gap. TCRdb's table, derived via immunoSEQ multiplex PCR, lists solely in-frame clones and lacks some. The sample lists more than 350,000 clones, 70% to 90% occurring once. The clonotype comes from a woman in her twenties or thirties with COVID-19, enrolled during active disease. The rearrangement uses TRBV27 and TRBJ1-1; D possibly corresponds to TRBD1 (5 bases). Sequencing input: peripheral blood. The CDR3 region has the DNA TGTGCCAGCAGTTTTGGGCGGGACGCTGAAGCTTTCTTT. Its translation: CASSFGRDAEAFF.